This T cell receptor beta chain was sequenced during a study of cytomegalovirus exposure and HLA in healthy donors. Trimming took 2 bases from V and 7 from J, leaving 5 bases between them. Germline CDR1 reads KGHSH; CDR2 reads LQKENI. The CDR3 runs 12 residues. The PCR had 60 Vbeta and 13 Jbeta primers. Profiling relied on immunoSEQ multiplex PCR, and the TCRdb table lists in-frame clones only, not all of them. In the table there are 150,000 or so clones, over 70% of which are singletons. The rearrangement links TRBV18 to TRBJ1-4; D remains unclear. Sequencing was done on a sample of PBMCs. This clonotype was obtained from a man younger than 45 in good health and CMV-seropositive. The CDR3 loop is CASSPVGEKLFF. The CDR3 region has the DNA TGTGCCAGCTCACCAGTCGGTGAAAAACTGTTTTTT.